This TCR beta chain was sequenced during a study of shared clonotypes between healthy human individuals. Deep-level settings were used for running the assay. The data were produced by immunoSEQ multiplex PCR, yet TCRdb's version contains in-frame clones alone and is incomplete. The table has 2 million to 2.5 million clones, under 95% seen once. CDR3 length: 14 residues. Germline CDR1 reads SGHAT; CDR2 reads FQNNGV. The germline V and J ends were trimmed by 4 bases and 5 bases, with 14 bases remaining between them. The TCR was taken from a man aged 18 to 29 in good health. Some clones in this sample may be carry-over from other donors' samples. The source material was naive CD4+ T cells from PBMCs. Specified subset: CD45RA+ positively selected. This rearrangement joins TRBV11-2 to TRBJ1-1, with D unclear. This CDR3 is CASSSSVGRTEAFF. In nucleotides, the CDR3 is TGTGCCAGCAGCTCCAGCGTGGGAAGAACTGAAGCTTTCTTT.